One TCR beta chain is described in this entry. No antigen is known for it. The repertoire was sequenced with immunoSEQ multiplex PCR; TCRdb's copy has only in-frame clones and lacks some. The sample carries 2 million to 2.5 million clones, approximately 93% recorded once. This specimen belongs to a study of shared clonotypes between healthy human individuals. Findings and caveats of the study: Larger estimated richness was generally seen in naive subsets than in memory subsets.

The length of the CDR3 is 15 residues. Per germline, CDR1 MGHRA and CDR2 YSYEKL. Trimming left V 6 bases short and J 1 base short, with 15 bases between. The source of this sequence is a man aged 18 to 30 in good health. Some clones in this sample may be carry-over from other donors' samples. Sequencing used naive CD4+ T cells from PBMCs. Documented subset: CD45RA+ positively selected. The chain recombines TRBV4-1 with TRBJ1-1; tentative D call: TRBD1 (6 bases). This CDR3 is CASRGMQGPNTEAFF. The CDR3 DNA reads TGCGCCAGCAGGGGGATGCAGGGGCCGAACACTGAAGCTTTCTTT.